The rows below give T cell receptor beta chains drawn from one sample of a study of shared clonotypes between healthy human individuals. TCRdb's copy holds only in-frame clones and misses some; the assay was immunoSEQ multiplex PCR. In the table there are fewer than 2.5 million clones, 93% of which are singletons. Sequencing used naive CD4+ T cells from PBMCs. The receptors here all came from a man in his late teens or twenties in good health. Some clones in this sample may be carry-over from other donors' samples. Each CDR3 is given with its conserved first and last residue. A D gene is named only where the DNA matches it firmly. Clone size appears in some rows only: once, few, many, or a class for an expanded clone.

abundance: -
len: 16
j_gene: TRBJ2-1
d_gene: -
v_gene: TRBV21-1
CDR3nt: TGTGCCAGCAGCAAAGCCCCGGGACAGGGGGAGAATGAGCAGTTCTTC
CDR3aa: CASSKAPGQGENEQFF

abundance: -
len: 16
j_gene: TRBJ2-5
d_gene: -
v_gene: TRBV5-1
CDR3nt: TGCGCCAGCAGCACCGGACAAGGGGGATTTCAAGAGACCCAGTACTTC
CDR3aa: CASSTGQGGFQETQYF

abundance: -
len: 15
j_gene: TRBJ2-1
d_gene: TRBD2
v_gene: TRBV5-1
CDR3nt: TGCGCCAGCAGCTTGGCTAGCGGGGCGGGGAATGAGCAGTTCTTC
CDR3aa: CASSLASGAGNEQFF

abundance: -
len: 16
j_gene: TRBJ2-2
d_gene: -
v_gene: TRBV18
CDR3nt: TGTGCCAGCTCGGGCAGAGAGACCTATAACACCGGGGAGCTGTTTTTT
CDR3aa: CASSGRETYNTGELFF

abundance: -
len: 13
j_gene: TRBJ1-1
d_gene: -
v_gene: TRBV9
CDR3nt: TGTGCCAGCAGCGTAGCTAGGGACACTGAAGCTTTCTTT
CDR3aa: CASSVARDTEAFF

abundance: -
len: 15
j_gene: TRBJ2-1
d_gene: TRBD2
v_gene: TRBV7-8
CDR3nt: TGTGCCAGCAGACCGGGATGGCGGGAGAGAAATGAGCAGTTCTTC
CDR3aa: CASRPGWRERNEQFF

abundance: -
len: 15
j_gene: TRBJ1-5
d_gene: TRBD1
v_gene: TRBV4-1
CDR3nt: TGCGCCAGCAGCCAAGAGGGTAGGGGGCCTCAGCCCCAGCATTTT
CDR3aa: CASSQEGRGPQPQHF

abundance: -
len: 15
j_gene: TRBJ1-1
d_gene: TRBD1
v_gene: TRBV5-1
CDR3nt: TGCGCCAGCAGCTTTACCGGGACAGGGGGCACTGAAGCTTTCTTT
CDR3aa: CASSFTGTGGTEAFF

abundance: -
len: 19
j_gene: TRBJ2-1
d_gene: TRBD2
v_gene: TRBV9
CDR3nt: TGTGCCAGCAGCGTAGGGGTTCGGACTAGCGGGCGGGTGCACAATGAGCAGTTCTTC
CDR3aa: CASSVGVRTSGRVHNEQFF

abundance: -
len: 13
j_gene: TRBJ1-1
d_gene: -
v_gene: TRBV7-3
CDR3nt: TGTGCCAGCAGCTTATGGCGGGACACTGAAGCTTTCTTT
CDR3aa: CASSLWRDTEAFF

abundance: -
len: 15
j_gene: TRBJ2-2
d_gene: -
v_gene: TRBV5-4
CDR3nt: TGTGCCAGCAGCTTTGGCTCGGCGGGCACCGGGGAGCTGTTTTTT
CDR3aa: CASSFGSAGTGELFF

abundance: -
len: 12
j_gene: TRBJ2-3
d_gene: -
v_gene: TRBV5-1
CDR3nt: TGCGCCAGCAACCTCGCGGGGGATACGCAGTATTTT
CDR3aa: CASNLAGDTQYF

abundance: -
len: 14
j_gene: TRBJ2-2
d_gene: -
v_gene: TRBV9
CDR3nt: TGTGCCAGCAGCGTAGACCCCGCGACCGGGGAGCTGTTTTTT
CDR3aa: CASSVDPATGELFF

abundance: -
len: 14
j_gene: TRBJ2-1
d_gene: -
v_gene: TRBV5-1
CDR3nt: TGCGCCAGCAGCTTGAAGGGGGGATACAATGAGCAGTTCTTC
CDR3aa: CASSLKGGYNEQFF

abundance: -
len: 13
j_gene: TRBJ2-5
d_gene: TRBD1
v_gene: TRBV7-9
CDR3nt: TGTGCCAGCAGATCAGGGGGCGGGGAGACCCAGTACTTC
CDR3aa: CASRSGGGETQYF

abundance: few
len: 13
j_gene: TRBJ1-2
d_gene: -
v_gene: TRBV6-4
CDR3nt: TGTGCCAGCAGTCCCTCGTTGAGCTATGGCTACACCTTC
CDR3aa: CASSPSLSYGYTF

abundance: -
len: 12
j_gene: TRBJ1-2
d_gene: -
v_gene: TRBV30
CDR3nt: TGTGCCTGGAGCGACGGGGGGCATGGCTACACCTTC
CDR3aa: CAWSDGGHGYTF

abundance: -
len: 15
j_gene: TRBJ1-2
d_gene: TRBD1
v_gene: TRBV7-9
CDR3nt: TGTGCCAGCAGCGCGACAGGGGATAGTAACTATGGCTACACCTTC
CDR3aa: CASSATGDSNYGYTF

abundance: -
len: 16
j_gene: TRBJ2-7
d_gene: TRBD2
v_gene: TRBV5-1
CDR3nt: TGCGCCAGCAGCACCAGAGCGGGAGGGCCAACCCACGAGCAGTACTTC
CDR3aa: CASSTRAGGPTHEQYF

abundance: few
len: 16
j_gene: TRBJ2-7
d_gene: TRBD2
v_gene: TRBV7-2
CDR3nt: TGTGCCAGCAGCACGCAGGGACTAGCGGGAACCTACGAGCAGTACTTC
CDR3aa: CASSTQGLAGTYEQYF

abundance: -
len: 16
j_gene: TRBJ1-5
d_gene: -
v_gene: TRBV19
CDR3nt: TGTGCCAGTAGCGACAACACGAGGACAGTCAATCAGCCCCAGCATTTT
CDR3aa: CASSDNTRTVNQPQHF

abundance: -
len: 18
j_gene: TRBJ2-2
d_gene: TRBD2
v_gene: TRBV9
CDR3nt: TGTGCCAGCAGCGTAGCTCTAGCGGGAGGACCGAACACCGGGGAGCTGTTTTTT
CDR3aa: CASSVALAGGPNTGELFF

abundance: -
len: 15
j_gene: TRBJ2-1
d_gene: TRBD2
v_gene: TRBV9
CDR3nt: TGTGCCAGCAGCGCCAGCGGGAGGCTTTACAATGAGCAGTTCTTC
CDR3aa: CASSASGRLYNEQFF

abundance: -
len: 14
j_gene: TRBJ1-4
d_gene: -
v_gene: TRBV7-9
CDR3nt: TGTGCCAGCAGCTTAGACTCGGACAATGAAAAACTGTTTTTT
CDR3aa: CASSLDSDNEKLFF

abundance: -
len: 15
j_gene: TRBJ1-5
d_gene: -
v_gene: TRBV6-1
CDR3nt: TGTGCCAGCAGTGAAGCAATAATACCCTATCAGCCCCAGCATTTT
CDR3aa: CASSEAIIPYQPQHF

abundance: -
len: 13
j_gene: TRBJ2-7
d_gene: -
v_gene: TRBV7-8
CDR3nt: -
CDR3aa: CASSLWGFGNMYF

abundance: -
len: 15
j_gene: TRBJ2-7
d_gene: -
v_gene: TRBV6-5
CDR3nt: TGTGCCAGCCGCCCGGAGGGTAATCGGGCCTACGAGCAGTACTTC
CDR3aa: CASRPEGNRAYEQYF

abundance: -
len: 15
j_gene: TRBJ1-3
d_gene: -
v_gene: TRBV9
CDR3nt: TGTGCCAGCAGCGTTCGGGGTACCTTTGGAAACACCATATATTTT
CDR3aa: CASSVRGTFGNTIYF

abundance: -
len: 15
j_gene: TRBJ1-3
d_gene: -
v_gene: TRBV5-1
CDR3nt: TGCGCCAGCAGCTTGGTTGCGGGGACCGGAAACACCATATATTTT
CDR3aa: CASSLVAGTGNTIYF

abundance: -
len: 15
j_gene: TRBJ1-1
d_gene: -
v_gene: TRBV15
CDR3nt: TGTGCCACCAGCTTAGGACAGATCATGAACACTGAAGCTTTCTTT
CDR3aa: CATSLGQIMNTEAFF

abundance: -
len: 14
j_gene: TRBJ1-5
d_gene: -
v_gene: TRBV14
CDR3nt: TGTGCCAGCAGCCAAGATATTATCAATCAGCCCCAGCATTTT
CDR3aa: CASSQDIINQPQHF

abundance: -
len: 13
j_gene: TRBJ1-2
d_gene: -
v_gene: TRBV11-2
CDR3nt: TGTGCCAGCAGCGCACGGCTTAACTATGGCTACACCTTC
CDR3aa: CASSARLNYGYTF

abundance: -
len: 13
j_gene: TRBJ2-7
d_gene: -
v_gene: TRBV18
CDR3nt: TGTGCCAGCTCACGTGGGACAACCTACGAGCAGTACTTC
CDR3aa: CASSRGTTYEQYF

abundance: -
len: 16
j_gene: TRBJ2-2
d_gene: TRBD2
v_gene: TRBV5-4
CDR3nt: TGTGCCAGCAGCTTGATTAGCGGGAGGGCCCCCGGGGAGCTGTTTTTT
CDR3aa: CASSLISGRAPGELFF

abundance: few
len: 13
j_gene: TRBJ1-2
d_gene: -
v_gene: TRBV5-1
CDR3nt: TGCGCCAGCAGCTTGGGTGTAGGGTCTGGCTACACCTTC
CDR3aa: CASSLGVGSGYTF

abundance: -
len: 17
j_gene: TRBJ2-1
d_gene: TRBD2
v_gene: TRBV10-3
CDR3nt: TGTGCCATCAGTGAGTCCCGGACTAGCGGATCCTACAATGAGCAGTTCTTC
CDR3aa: CAISESRTSGSYNEQFF

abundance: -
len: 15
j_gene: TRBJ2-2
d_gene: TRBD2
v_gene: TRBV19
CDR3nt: TGTGCCAGTAGTATGCCTAGCGGGAACACCGGGGAGCTGTTTTTT
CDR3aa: CASSMPSGNTGELFF

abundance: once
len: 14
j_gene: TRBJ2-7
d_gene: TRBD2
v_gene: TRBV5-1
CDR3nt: TGCGCCAGCAGCTATAGCGGGGCCGTCTACGAGCAGTACTTC
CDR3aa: CASSYSGAVYEQYF

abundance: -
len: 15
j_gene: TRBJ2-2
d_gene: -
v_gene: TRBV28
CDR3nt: TGTGCCAGCAGAGAGGAGGGCCGTGTCACCGGGGAGCTGTTTTTT
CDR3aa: CASREEGRVTGELFF

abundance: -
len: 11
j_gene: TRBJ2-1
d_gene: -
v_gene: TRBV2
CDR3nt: TGTGCCAGCAGTGAGGCACTAGAGCAGTTCTTC
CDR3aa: CASSEALEQFF

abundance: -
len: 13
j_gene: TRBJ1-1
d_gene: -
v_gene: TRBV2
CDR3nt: TGTGCCAGCAATTTAGACAGATCCCCCGAAGCTTTCTTT
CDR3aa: CASNLDRSPEAFF

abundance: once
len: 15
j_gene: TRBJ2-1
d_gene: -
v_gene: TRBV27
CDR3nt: TGTGCCAGCAGTTTACTCGGGGTGGCGTCCTATGAGCAGTTCTTC
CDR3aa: CASSLLGVASYEQFF

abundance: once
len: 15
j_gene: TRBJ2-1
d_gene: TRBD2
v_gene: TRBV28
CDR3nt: TGTGCCAGCACCGCACTAGCGGGAGGCCTGAATGAGCAGTTCTTC
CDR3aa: CASTALAGGLNEQFF

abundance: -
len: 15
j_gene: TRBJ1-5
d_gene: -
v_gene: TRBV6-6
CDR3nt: TGTGCCAGCAGTTACTCCCATTATAGCAATCAGCCCCAGCATTTT
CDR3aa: CASSYSHYSNQPQHF

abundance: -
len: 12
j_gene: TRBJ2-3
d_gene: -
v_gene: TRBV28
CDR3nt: TGTGCCAGCAAGGACAGCACAGATACGCAGTATTTT
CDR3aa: CASKDSTDTQYF

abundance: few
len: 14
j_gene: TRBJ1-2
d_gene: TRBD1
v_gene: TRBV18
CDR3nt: TGTGCCAGCTCACTGGCGGACAGGAACTATGGCTACACCTTC
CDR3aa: CASSLADRNYGYTF

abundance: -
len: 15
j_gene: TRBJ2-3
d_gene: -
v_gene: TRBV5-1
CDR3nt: TGCGCCAGCAGCGGGAGGTCCCAGAGCACAGATACGCAGTATTTT
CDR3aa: CASSGRSQSTDTQYF

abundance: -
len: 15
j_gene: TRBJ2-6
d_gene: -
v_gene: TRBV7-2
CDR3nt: TGTGCCAGTCGCCCCAGGGGCTCTGGGGCCAACGTCCTGACTTTC
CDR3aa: CASRPRGSGANVLTF

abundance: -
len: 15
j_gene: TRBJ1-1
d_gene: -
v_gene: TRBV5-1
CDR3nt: TGCGCCAGCAGCCTGTTGACAGCGATAAACACTGAAGCTTTCTTT
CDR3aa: CASSLLTAINTEAFF

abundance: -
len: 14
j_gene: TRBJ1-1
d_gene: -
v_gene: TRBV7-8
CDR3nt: TGTGCCAGCAGCTTTTCAGCCCTGAACACTGAAGCTTTCTTT
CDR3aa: CASSFSALNTEAFF

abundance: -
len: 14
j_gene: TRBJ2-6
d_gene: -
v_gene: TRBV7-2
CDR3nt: TGTGCCAGCAGCACGGACTCTGGGGCCAACGTCCTGACTTTC
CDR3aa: CASSTDSGANVLTF

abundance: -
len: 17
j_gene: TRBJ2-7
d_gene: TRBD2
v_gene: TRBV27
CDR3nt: TGTGCCAGCAGGACGGTCCTCGGGGGGGGGCGTTTGATCGAGCAGTACTTC
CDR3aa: CASRTVLGGGRLIEQYF

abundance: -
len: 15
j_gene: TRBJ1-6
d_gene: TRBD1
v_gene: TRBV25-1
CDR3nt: TGTGCCAGCAGCAGGCGGGACAGGCTTAATTCACCCCTCCACTTT
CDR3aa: CASSRRDRLNSPLHF

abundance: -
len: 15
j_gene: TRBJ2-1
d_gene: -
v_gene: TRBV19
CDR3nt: TGTGCCAGTAGTATCGGCAGGGACCTATACAATGAGCAGTTCTTC
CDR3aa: CASSIGRDLYNEQFF

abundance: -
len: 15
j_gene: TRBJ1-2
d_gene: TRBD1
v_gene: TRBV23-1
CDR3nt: TGCGCCAGCCCCACGGGGGCAGGGGGCAACTATGGCTACACCTTC
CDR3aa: CASPTGAGGNYGYTF

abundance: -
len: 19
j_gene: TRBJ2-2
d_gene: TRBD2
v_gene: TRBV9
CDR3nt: TGTGCCAGCAGCCCAACTCGGACTAGCCGAAGGGCGAACACCGGGGAGCTGTTTTTT
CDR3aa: CASSPTRTSRRANTGELFF

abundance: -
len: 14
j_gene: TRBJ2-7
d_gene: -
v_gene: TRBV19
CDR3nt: TGTGCCAGTAGTACCGGGACGGCGCCCTACGAGCAGTACTTC
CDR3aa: CASSTGTAPYEQYF

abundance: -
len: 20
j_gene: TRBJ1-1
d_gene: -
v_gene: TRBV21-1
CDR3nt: TGTGCCAGCAGCCCACGACCGGACAGGGAGCCTGGCGGTCTGAACACTGAAGCTTTCTTT
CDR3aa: CASSPRPDREPGGLNTEAFF